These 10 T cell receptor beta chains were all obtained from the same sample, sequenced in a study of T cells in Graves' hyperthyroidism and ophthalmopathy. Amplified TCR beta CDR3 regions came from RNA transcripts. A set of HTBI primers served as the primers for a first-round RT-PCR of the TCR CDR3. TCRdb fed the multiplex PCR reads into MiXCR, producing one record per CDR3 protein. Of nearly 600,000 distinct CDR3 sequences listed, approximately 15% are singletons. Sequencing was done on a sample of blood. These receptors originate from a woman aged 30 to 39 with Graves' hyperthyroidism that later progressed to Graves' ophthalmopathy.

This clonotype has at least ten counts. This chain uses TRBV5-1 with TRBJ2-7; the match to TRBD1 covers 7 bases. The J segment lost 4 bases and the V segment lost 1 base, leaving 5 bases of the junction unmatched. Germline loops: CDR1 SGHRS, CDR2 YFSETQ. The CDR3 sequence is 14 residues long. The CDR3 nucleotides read TGCGCCAGCAGCTTGCGGACAGGACCTTACGAGCAGTACTTC. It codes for CASSLRTGPYEQYF. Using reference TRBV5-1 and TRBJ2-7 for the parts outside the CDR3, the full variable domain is KAGVTQTPRYLIKTRGQQVTLSCSPISGHRSVSWYQQTPGQGLQFLFEYFSETQRNKGNFPGRFSGRQFSNSRSEMNVSTLELGDSALYLCASSLRTGPYEQYFGPGTRLTVT.

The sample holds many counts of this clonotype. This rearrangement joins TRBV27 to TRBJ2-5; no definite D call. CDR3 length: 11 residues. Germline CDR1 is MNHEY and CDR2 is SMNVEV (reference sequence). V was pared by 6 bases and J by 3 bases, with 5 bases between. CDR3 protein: CASSLKETQYF. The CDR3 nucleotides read TGTGCCAGCAGCCTTAAAGAGACCCAGTACTTC.

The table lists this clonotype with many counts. CDR3 sequence (DNA): TGCAGTGCTAGAGACCACAGGGGTTCGGAAGAGACCCAGTACTTC. Its translation is CSARDHRGSEETQYF. The V call is TRBV20-1, the J call TRBJ2-5; 7 positions match TRBD1. V lost 0 bases, J lost 3 bases, and 7 bases stayed unmatched. CDR3 size: 15 residues. In germline, CDR1 is DFQATT, CDR2 SNEGSKA (reference sequence).

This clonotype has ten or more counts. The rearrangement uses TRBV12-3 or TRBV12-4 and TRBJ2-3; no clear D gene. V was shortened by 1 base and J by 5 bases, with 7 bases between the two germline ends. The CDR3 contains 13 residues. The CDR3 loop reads CASSLVAVDTQYF. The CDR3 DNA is TGTGCCAGCAGTTTAGTTGCAGTAGATACGCAGTATTTT.

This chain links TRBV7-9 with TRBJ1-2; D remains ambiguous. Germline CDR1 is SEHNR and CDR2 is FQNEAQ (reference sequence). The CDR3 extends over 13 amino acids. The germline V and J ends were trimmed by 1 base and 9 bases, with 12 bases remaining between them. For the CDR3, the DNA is TGTGCCAGCAGCTTAGGGGGTCGAGAGCGCTACACCTTC. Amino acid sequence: CASSLGGRERYTF.

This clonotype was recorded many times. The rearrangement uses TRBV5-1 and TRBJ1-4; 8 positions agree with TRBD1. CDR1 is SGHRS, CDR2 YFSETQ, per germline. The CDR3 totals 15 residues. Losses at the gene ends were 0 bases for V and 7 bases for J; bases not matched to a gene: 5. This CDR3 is CASSLDPDRGEKLFF. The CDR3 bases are TGCGCCAGCAGCTTGGACCCCGACAGGGGTGAAAAACTGTTTTTT.

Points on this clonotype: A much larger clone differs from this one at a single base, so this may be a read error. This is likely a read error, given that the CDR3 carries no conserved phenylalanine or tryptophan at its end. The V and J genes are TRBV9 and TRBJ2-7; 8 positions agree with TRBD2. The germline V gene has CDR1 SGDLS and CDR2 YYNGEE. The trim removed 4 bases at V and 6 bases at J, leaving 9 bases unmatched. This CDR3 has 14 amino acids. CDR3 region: CASSPSGRIGEQYL. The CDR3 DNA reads TGTGCCAGCAGCCCAAGCGGGAGAATAGGCGAGCAGTACCTC.

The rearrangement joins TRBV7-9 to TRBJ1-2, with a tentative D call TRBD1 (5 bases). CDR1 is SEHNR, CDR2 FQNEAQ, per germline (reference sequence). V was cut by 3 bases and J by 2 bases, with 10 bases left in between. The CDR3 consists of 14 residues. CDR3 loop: CASSLGVVNYGYTF. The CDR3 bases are TGTGCCAGCAGCTTGGGGGTGGTAAACTATGGCTACACCTTC.

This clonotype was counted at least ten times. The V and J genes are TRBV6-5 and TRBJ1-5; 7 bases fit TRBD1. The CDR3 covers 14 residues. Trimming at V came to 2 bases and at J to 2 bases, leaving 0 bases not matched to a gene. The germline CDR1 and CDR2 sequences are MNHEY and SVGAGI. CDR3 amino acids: CASSYGQGNQPQHF. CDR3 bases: TGTGCCAGCAGTTACGGACAGGGCAATCAGCCCCAGCATTTT.

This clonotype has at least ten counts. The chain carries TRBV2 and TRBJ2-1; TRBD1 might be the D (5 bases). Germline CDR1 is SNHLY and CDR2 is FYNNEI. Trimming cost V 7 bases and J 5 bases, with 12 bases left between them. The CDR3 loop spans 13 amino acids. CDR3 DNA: TGTGCCAGCATAAACCAGGGCGACAATGAGCAGTTCTTC. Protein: CASINQGDNEQFF.